This T cell receptor (beta chain) was retrieved from a study of shared clonotypes between healthy human individuals (dated by TCRdb to the early 2020s). In the study overall: The cohort included three men and a couple of women between 18 and 49 years of age. Per donor, leukapheresis produced somewhere between about 0.9 and 10 billion PBMCs. To increase sequencing depth and limit assay-specific biases, different laboratories used diverse techniques to prepare libraries and sequence TCR repertoires. Blood TCR repertoires of about five healthy adults were deeply sequenced to estimate repertoire size and the extent of clonotype sharing between individuals. Beyond this particular receptor, the publication reports: Only blood was sampled, and tissue TCR repertoires likely differ from those in blood. Based on pairwise subsampling, the degree of clonotype sharing among donors was expected to be affected by sequencing depth. The small number of donors limited the genetic and exposure-history diversity represented.

TCR CDR3 regions were amplified from genomic DNA by multiplex PCR using the deep immunoSEQ assay. Extracted genomic DNA from each cell subset was distributed evenly across all wells of several immunoSEQ 96-well plates, and each plate was treated as a replicate. For unsorted PBMC, each replicate PCR was loaded with approximately 330 ng genomic DNA, equivalent to roughly 33,000 T cell genomes. Ten immunoSEQ deep assay plates were used to sequence unsorted PBMC genomic DNA. Purified libraries were measured with a Qubit 3.0 fluorometer, size-checked on a Bioanalyzer 2100, and measured again with the KAPA Library Quantification kit. Every immunoSEQ 96-well plate was sequenced on a separate single-read 150-cycle Illumina NextSeq 550 flow cell. In the paper's pipeline: Because the immunoSEQ output included only junctional sequences and no quality scores, the filtering could not be the same as the filtering used for full-length reads. To assign V/J genes and CDR3, sequences were annotated using PyIR, a Python wrapper for IgBLAST v1.9, with IMGT germline references. Reads with weak V/J assignments (E-value above 1e-6), missing CDR3, stop codons, out-of-frame junctions, or ambiguous translated residues were removed. V3J clonotypes were defined as sequences sharing the same inferred V gene, J gene, and CDR3 amino acid sequence. To compute the percentage overlap between repertoires, the number of shared unique clonotypes was divided by the size of the smaller repertoire. Richness of each repertoire was evaluated using RTK rarefaction, the Chao1 estimator, and Recon v2.1 estimates of unobserved clonotypes. TCRdb obtained this table from immuneACCESS and retained in-frame rearrangements with V and J assigned. These tables miss some clones; where compared with another copy, unresolved V genes account for less than half of the shortfall, and the remainder is unexplained. The DNA was the basis for D and trimming; V, J and clone size are from that table. For this sample there are hundreds of thousands of clones; around three quarters appear just once. The biggest ten clones account for about 12% of the sample.

The donors were healthy, HIV-negative adults with no recently reported acute infections or vaccinations. Every donor was a Caucasian adult living in Nashville, Tennessee, USA. For unsorted samples, tens of millions of PBMCs were counted and genomic DNA was extracted with the QIAamp DNA Blood Mini kit. After blood collection by leukapheresis, PBMCs were isolated using Ficoll-Histopaque density gradient centrifugation and then cryopreserved in the vapor phase of liquid nitrogen. The CDR3 contains 14 residues, cysteine and phenylalanine counted. Only the CDR3 part of the read is kept: 42 bases, read in frame from the first base. V sheds 0 bases and J sheds 4 bases, leaving 7 bases between their ends. CDR1 and CDR2 are read off the germline V gene as SGHNT and YENEEA. This clone has a handful of counts. The antigen it binds to is not known. It has no much larger one-base neighbor in the sample; base qualities were not kept. Other DNA sequences in this specimen translate into the identical CDR3.

Here the chain combines TRBV11-3 and TRBJ2-1, with no D gene named confidently. Specimen: PBMCs. This clonotype originated in a woman in her forties in good health. Some clones in this sample may be carry-over from other donors' samples. The DNA sequence is given as TGTGCCAGCAGCTTAGATCGAAGTTACAATGAGCAGTTCTTC. This yields the protein CASSLDRSYNEQFF.